The next 19 T cell receptor beta chains were all read from a single sample in a study of radiotherapy plus CTLA-4 blockade in lung cancer. Assay: immunoSEQ multiplex PCR; the TCRdb copy retains only in-frame clones and omits some. The repertoire includes fewer than 50,000 clones, roughly 63% of them detected once, and approximately 17% sits in the top ten. The sequences come from peripheral blood, collected from a patient treated with radiotherapy plus ipilimumab. Receptor source: a human donor with non-small cell lung cancer who had a partial response to radiotherapy plus ipilimumab.

Relative to its sample, this clone is medium-sized. The rearrangement links TRBV5-5 to TRBJ1-5; the D is unclear. Trimming cost V 4 bases and J 4 bases, with 9 bases left between them. Germline V gene sequence: CDR1 SGHKS, CDR2 YYEKEE (reference sequence). This CDR3 is 13 amino acids long. The CDR3 sequence is CASSPRVNQPQHF. Here the CDR3 DNA reads TGTGCCAGCAGCCCCCGAGTTAATCAGCCCCAGCATTTT. The full variable domain, rest sourced from reference TRBV5-5 and TRBJ1-5, is DAGVTQSPTHLIKTRGQQVTLRCSPISGHKSVSWYQQVLGQGPQFIFQYYEKEERGRGNFPDRFSARQFPNYSSELNVNALLLGDSALYLCASSPRVNQPQHFGDGTRLSIL.

In this sample, this clone turned up a few times. The chain is built from TRBV10-1 and TRBJ1-1; 7 nucleotides line up with TRBD1. Germline CDR1 is WNHNN and CDR2 is SYGVQD (reference sequence). This CDR3 region has 13 residues. The J segment lost 3 bases and the V segment lost 5 bases, leaving 3 bases of the junction unmatched. CDR3 bases: TGCGCCAGCAGTCCACAGGGGTACACTGAAGCTTTCTTT. Protein product: CASSPQGYTEAFF.

This chain joins TRBV10-2 and TRBJ2-1, with TRBD2 matching over 9 bases. From germline, CDR1 is WSHSY and CDR2 SAAADI. The J segment lost 9 bases and the V segment lost 4 bases, leaving 10 bases of the junction unmatched. The CDR3 has 15 residues. DNA for the CDR3: TGCGCCAGCAGTGTATCGCTAGCGGGATTTGGTGAGCAGTTCTTC. Protein product: CASSVSLAGFGEQFF.

This clone was seen more than once but under ten times. V gene TRBV4-1 combines with J gene TRBJ1-1; 7 nucleotides match TRBD1. This CDR3 has 13 amino acids. Unmatched junction bases numbered 1, after V lost 6 bases and J lost 0 bases. Germline CDR1 is MGHRA and CDR2 is YSYEKL. The CDR3 loop reads CASRGTVNTEAFF. For the CDR3, the DNA is TGCGCCAGCAGGGGGACAGTGAACACTGAAGCTTTCTTT.

Details on this clone: An end of the junction differs from the germline gene, which may be a read error. V usage is TRBV6-1 and J usage is TRBJ2-7; tentative D call: TRBD2 (5 bases). There are 16 residues in the CDR3. Germline CDR1 reads MNHNS; CDR2 reads SASEGT. The CDR3 is CAISESKGGASGEQYF. In DNA form, the CDR3 reads TGTGCCATCAGTGAGTCGAAGGGTGGAGCGTCGGGGGAGCAGTACTTC.

This clone has more than one count but fewer than ten. The chain has TRBV7-8 and TRBJ2-5; D is undetermined. The CDR3 contains 13 residues. Trimming removed 2 bases from V and 5 bases from J, with 9 bases in between. CDR1 and CDR2 from the germline V gene are SGHVS and FQNEAQ. The CDR3 is CASSLRSPETQYF. CDR3 DNA sequence: TGTGCCAGCAGCTTAAGGAGTCCGGAGACCCAGTACTTC.

The rearrangement joins TRBV9 to TRBJ1-2; 8 bases are shared with TRBD1. This CDR3 comprises 19 residues. V was pared by 4 bases and J by 0 bases, with 17 bases of the junction left unmatched. Germline lookup yields CDR1 SGDLS and CDR2 YYNGEE. The CDR3 nucleotides are TGTGCCAGCAGCAAAGGGACAGGACCTCCCCTTTTGGCTAACTATGGCTACACCTTC. Protein product: CASSKGTGPPLLANYGYTF.

The J gene is TRBJ2-1, the V gene TRBV28; tentative D call: TRBD2 (6 bases). The CDR3 length is 14 residues. The ends were cut back, 3 bases at V and 7 bases at J, with 13 bases in the middle. From germline, CDR1 is MDHEN and CDR2 SYDVKM. For the CDR3, the DNA is TGTGCCAGCAGTTTTGTCGGGACTCTTAATGAGCAGTTCTTC. It codes for CASSFVGTLNEQFF. Full variable domain (remainder filled in from reference TRBV28 and TRBJ2-1): DVKVTQSSRYLVKRTGEKVFLECVQDMDHENMFWYRQDPGLGLRLIYFSYDVKMKEKGDIPEGYSVSREKKERFSLILESASTNQTSMYLCASSFVGTLNEQFFGPGTRLTVL.

The chain carries TRBV2 and TRBJ1-3, with D possibly TRBD1 on 6 matching bases. Germline V gene data show CDR1 as SNHLY and CDR2 as FYNNEI. V gave up 10 bases and J gave up 3 bases, with 13 bases separating them. The CDR3 has 13 amino acids. CDR3: CAKSTGLGNTIYF. The CDR3 bases are TGTGCCAAATCAACAGGGCTTGGAAACACCATATATTTT.

This chain links TRBV6-6 with TRBJ2-5; 10 bases line up with TRBD1. The CDR3 has 16 amino acids. CDR1 is MNHNY, CDR2 SVGAGI, per germline (reference sequence). V trimming: 4 bases; J trimming: 5 bases; junction bases outside the gene matches: 10. The CDR3 protein is CASSLAGTGVRETQYF. For the CDR3, the DNA is TGTGCCAGCAGTTTGGCTGGGACAGGGGTGAGGGAGACCCAGTACTTC.

The J gene is TRBJ2-7, the V gene TRBV7-2, with a tentative D call TRBD1 (5 bases). The CDR3 is 17 residues long. Trimming cost V 1 base and J 0 bases, with 16 bases left between them. CDR1 SGHTA and CDR2 FQGNSA come from the germline V gene. In DNA form, the CDR3 reads TGTGCCAGCAGCTTAGAGTTTGCAGGGCAGAGCTCCTACGAGCAGTACTTC. It translates to CASSLEFAGQSSYEQYF.

The chain combines TRBV6-1 with TRBJ1-2, with 7 bases matching TRBD1. The CDR3 totals 13 residues. The germline V gene encodes CDR1 MNHNS and CDR2 SASEGT. The V segment lost 5 bases and the J segment 6 bases; nucleotides outside the gene matches: 6. CDR3 residues: CASSRQGVNGYTF. CDR3 sequence (DNA): TGTGCCAGCAGTCGGCAGGGGGTGAATGGCTACACCTTC.

This rearrangement joins TRBV2 to TRBJ2-7, with D perhaps TRBD1 (6 bases). V lost 4 bases and J lost 4, with 8 bases in between. Germline V gene sequence: CDR1 SNHLY, CDR2 FYNNEI. The CDR3 has 12 amino acids. The CDR3 spells CASSGQGYEQYF. In DNA, the CDR3 is TGTGCCAGCAGTGGGCAGGGGTACGAGCAGTACTTC.

V usage is TRBV5-1 and J usage is TRBJ2-5; the D gene is possibly TRBD1 (5 bases). The V and J ends lost 2 bases and 5 bases respectively, with 16 bases between them. CDR3 length equals 15 residues. Germline CDR1 reads SGHRS; CDR2 reads YFSETQ. This CDR3 reads CASSLPDSAGETQYF. CDR3 coding DNA: TGCGCCAGCAGCTTACCCGACAGCGCTGGGGAGACCCAGTACTTC.

The chain has TRBV11-3 and TRBJ2-1; tentative D call: TRBD2 (5 bases). Looked up from germline, CDR1 is SGHNT and CDR2 is YENEEA. CDR3 length: 14 amino acids. Trimming pared 3 bases from V and 2 bases from J, leaving 8 bases between. In DNA, the CDR3 is TGTGCCAGCAGCTTCGCGGGCCCCTACAATGAGCAGTTCTTC. It translates to CASSFAGPYNEQFF.

The chain carries TRBV5-1 and TRBJ1-4, with D uncertain. There are 15 residues in the CDR3. Trimming removed 5 bases at V and 7 bases at J, with 18 bases between. Germline V gene lookup returns CDR1 SGHRS and CDR2 YFSETQ. CDR3 loop: CASSEGNGVGEKLFF. CDR3 coding DNA: TGCGCCAGCAGTGAGGGTAACGGGGTTGGTGAAAAACTGTTTTTT.

V and J are TRBV7-9 and TRBJ2-7; tentatively, D is TRBD2 (6 bases). V was clipped by 5 bases and J by 6 bases, with 14 bases between them. Germline V lookup: CDR1 SEHNR, CDR2 FQNEAQ (reference sequence). The CDR3 is made up of 13 amino acids. For the CDR3, the DNA is TGTGCCAGCAGCACACTACACGGGAGCGAGCAGTACTTC. This sequence encodes CASSTLHGSEQYF. Full variable domain (missing parts from reference TRBV7-9 and TRBJ2-7): DTGVSQNPRHKITKRGQNVTFRCDPISEHNRLYWYRQTLGQGPEFLTYFQNEAQLEKSRLLSDRFSAERPKGSFSTLEIQRTEQGDSAMYLCASSTLHGSEQYFGPGTRLTVT.

The genes are TRBV6-1 and TRBJ2-1, with TRBD2 matching 8 bases. V lost 5 bases to trimming and J lost 4 bases; unmatched junction nucleotides: 7. This CDR3 is built from 15 residues. Looked up from germline, CDR1 is MNHNS and CDR2 is SASEGT. The CDR3 protein is CASSSLREAYNEQFF. In nucleotides, the CDR3 is TGTGCCAGCAGTTCCTTGCGGGAGGCTTACAATGAGCAGTTCTTC.

This chain links TRBV27 with TRBJ2-7, with D unclear. Germline V CDR1 and CDR2: MNHEY, SMNVEV (reference sequence). The germline V and J ends were trimmed by 5 bases and 3 bases, with 14 bases remaining between them. The CDR3 contains 14 residues. In DNA, the CDR3 is TGTGCCAGCAGTGAGATGACAAATTACTACGAGCAGTACTTC. Its protein is CASSEMTNYYEQYF.